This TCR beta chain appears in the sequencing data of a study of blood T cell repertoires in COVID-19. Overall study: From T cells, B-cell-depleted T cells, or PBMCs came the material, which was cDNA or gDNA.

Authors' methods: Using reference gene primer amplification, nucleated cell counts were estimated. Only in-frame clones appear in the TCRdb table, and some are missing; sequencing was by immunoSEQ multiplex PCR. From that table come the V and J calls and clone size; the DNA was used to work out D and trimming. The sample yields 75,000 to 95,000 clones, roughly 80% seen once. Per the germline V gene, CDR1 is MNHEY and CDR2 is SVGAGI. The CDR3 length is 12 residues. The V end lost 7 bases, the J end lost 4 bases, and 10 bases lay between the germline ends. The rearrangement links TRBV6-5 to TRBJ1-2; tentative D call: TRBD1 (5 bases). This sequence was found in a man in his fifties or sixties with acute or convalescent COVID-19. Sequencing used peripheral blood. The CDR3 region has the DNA TGTGCCAGCACCAGGGAGGGCTATGGCTACACCTTC. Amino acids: CASTREGYGYTF.